Below are 29 T cell receptor beta chains sequenced from a single sample in a study of identical twins. TCRdb processed the 5' RACE reads anew with MiXCR; each CDR3 protein has one entry. The sample has around 1.7 million distinct CDR3 sequences, about 30% seen once; the top ten hold about 0.3%. Sequencing was carried out using cord blood. The receptors stem from a newborn girl in good health.

The sample holds a few counts of this clonotype. The CDR3 is CSARDFEREGSYEQYF. For the CDR3, the DNA is TGCAGTGCTAGAGATTTTGAACGGGAGGGTTCCTACGAGCAGTACTTC. The chain carries TRBV20-1 and TRBJ2-7; TRBD2 agrees at 8 bases. This CDR3 has 16 residues. Trimming at V came to 0 bases and at J to 1 base, leaving 8 bases not matched to a gene. The germline gives CDR1 DFQATT, CDR2 SNEGSKA (reference sequence).

This clonotype occurred a few times. V is TRBV7-2 and J is TRBJ1-4; no reliable D call. Trimming shortened V by 2 bases and J by 3 bases, and 10 bases separated the two germline ends. The germline V gene has CDR1 SGHTA and CDR2 FQGNSA. This CDR3 comprises 15 residues. CDR3 sequence reads: CASSLMGAPNEKLFF. The CDR3 region has the DNA TGTGCCAGCAGCTTAATGGGTGCCCCTAATGAAAAACTGTTTTTT.

This clonotype has more than one count but fewer than ten. The rearrangement links TRBV20-1 to TRBJ2-5; no clear D gene. Germline assignment: CDR1 DFQATT and CDR2 SNEGSKA (reference sequence). The V gene lost 6 bases and the J gene lost 4 bases, with 9 bases spanning the gap. The CDR3 covers 11 residues. In DNA form, the CDR3 reads TGCAGTGCCCCTACTCGAGAGACCCAGTACTTC. Translated, it gives CSAPTRETQYF.

The chain is built from TRBV24-1 and TRBJ2-5; 10 bases map to TRBD1. The J segment lost 6 bases and the V segment lost 5 bases, leaving 2 bases of the junction unmatched. Looked up from germline, CDR1 is KGHDR and CDR2 is SFDVKD. This CDR3 region has 13 residues. The CDR3 DNA follows: TGTGCCACCAGTGGGACAGGGGGGAAGACCCAGTACTTC. Translation gives CATSGTGGKTQYF.

This clonotype was observed a handful of times. The V gene is TRBV19, the J gene TRBJ1-2; D is undetermined. The CDR3 totals 14 residues. The V gene lost 5 bases and the J gene lost 2 bases, with 12 bases spanning the gap. Germline CDR1 is LNHDA and CDR2 is SQIVND (reference sequence). CDR3 sequence reads: CASSQFASNYGYTF. In nucleotides, the CDR3 is TGTGCCAGTAGTCAATTCGCATCAAACTATGGCTACACCTTC.

The chain links TRBV12-3 or TRBV12-4 to TRBJ1-1; unclear D gene. V was trimmed by 2 bases and J by 3 bases, leaving 13 bases between them. The CDR3 spans 15 residues. The CDR3 bases are TGTGCCAGCAGTTTAAAGCGGGGATGGGACACTGAAGCTTTCTTT. Protein sequence: CASSLKRGWDTEAFF.

This chain links TRBV20-1 with TRBJ2-1; 15 bases line up with TRBD2. The CDR3 has 17 residues. Trimming removed 4 bases from V and 3 bases from J; junction bases left unmatched: 7. Germline V lookup: CDR1 DFQATT, CDR2 SNEGSKA (reference sequence). CDR3 bases: TGCAGTGCTACCCCCTCGGGACTAGCGGGAGGCTACAATGAGCAGTTCTTC. It is translated as CSATPSGLAGGYNEQFF.

The J gene is TRBJ2-5, the V gene TRBV4-1; possibly TRBD1 for D (7 bases). The ends were cut back, 4 bases at V and 5 bases at J, with 14 bases in the middle. Germline V CDR1 and CDR2: MGHRA, YSYEKL. There are 14 residues in the CDR3. The CDR3 DNA reads TGCGCCAGCAGCCCCCGGGACAGCGGGGAGACCCAGTACTTC. Its protein product is CASSPRDSGETQYF.

This clonotype was seen a few times. The rearrangement uses TRBV20-1 and TRBJ2-5; no clear D gene. The CDR3 covers 15 residues. From germline, CDR1 is DFQATT and CDR2 SNEGSKA (reference sequence). V lost 5 bases, J lost 0 bases, and 16 bases lay in between. CDR3 in amino acids: CSADRSGLYQETQYF. The CDR3 DNA follows: TGCAGTGCTGACCGTAGTGGTTTATACCAAGAGACCCAGTACTTC.

The DNA for the CDR3 is TGTGCCAGCACGCTAGCGCTTCGCTCCTACAATGAGCAGTTCTTC. Protein: CASTLALRSYNEQFF. The chain carries TRBV6-2 or TRBV6-3 and TRBJ2-1, with D possibly TRBD2 on 6 matching bases. V was cut by 7 bases and J by 0 bases, with 13 bases left in between. CDR1 and CDR2 from the germline V gene are MNHEY and SVGEGT. This CDR3 comprises 15 residues.

In DNA, the CDR3 is TGTGCCAGCAGCTTAGGTACAGCGGCTCAAGAGACCCAGTACTTC. Protein product: CASSLGTAAQETQYF. The chain employs TRBV11-2 and TRBJ2-5; D might be TRBD2 (5 bases). Trimming left V 1 base short and J 2 bases short, with 11 bases between. CDR1 SGHAT and CDR2 FQNNGV come from the germline V gene. This CDR3 contains 15 residues.

This chain connects TRBV2 to TRBJ2-1; 11 bases are shared with TRBD2. J was trimmed by 9 bases and V by 1 base; bases with no gene match: 5. Germline loops: CDR1 SNHLY, CDR2 FYNNEI. The CDR3 has 15 residues. The CDR3 loop is CASSEGLAGPGEQFF. The CDR3 nucleotides read TGTGCCAGCAGTGAAGGACTAGCGGGACCCGGTGAGCAGTTCTTC.

The chain uses TRBV7-8 and TRBJ2-5, with D perhaps TRBD2 (5 bases). CDR1 SGHVS and CDR2 FQNEAQ come from the germline V gene. The CDR3 spans 14 residues. Trimming took off 2 bases at V and 1 base at J, with 8 bases between the two ends. Here the CDR3 DNA reads TGTGCCAGCAGCTTACTAGCCCCCCAAGAGACCCAGTACTTC. Its translation is CASSLLAPQETQYF.

V and J are TRBV5-1 and TRBJ2-7; D remains unclear. The assigned J gene may be wrong: the sequence end matches TRBJ2-5 better. This CDR3 comprises 13 residues. The germline CDR1 and CDR2 sequences are SGHRS and YFSETQ. This chain's CDR3 is CASSRMSEETQYF. The DNA for the CDR3 is TGCGCCAGCAGCCGGATGTCAGAAGAGACCCAGTACTTC.

There are a few counts of this clonotype. The chain recombines TRBV4-2 with TRBJ2-1; maybe TRBD1 (5 bases). Trimming took off 4 bases at V and 8 bases at J, with 12 bases between the two ends. The length of the CDR3 is 13 residues. From germline, CDR1 is LGHNA and CDR2 YNFKEQ. As DNA, the CDR3 is TGTGCCAGCAGCCGGAACGAAGGGGATGAGCAGTTCTTC. Amino acids: CASSRNEGDEQFF.

Details on this clonotype: The germline gene is not matched at one end of the junction; a read error may be the cause. The rearrangement links TRBV14 to TRBJ2-4, with D perhaps TRBD1 (6 bases). The germline V gene encodes CDR1 SGHDN and CDR2 FVKESK. The CDR3 runs 15 residues. CDR3 residues: CVSSQEGPRGNIQYF. CDR3 bases: TGTGTCAGCAGCCAAGAAGGGCCCAGGGGAAACATTCAGTACTTC.

J is TRBJ1-1 and V is TRBV7-2; 10 nucleotides agree with TRBD1. The CDR3 has 12 residues. Germline CDR1 SGHTA, CDR2 FQGNSA. Trimming cost V 4 bases and J 10 bases; bases outside gene matches: 3. The DNA of the CDR3 is TGTGCCAGCAGCTACCGGGACAGGGGAGCTTTCTTT. Translated: CASSYRDRGAFF.

This clonotype was counted between two and nine times. The rearrangement links TRBV28 to TRBJ2-7, with TRBD2 identical over 10 bases. The V segment lost 5 bases and the J segment 3 bases; nucleotides outside the gene matches: 7. This CDR3 spans 15 amino acids. From germline, CDR1 is MDHEN and CDR2 SYDVKM. The DNA for the CDR3 is TGTGCCAGCAGTCCGACTAGCGGGCGGCGCTACGAGCAGTACTTC. It yields the protein CASSPTSGRRYEQYF.

This clonotype has more than one count but fewer than ten. The rearrangement joins TRBV2 to TRBJ2-5, with 8 bases matching TRBD2. Looked up from germline, CDR1 is SNHLY and CDR2 is FYNNEI. The V gene end was trimmed by 5 bases and the J gene end by 2 bases; junction bases not matched to a gene: 4. This CDR3 spans 14 amino acids. The CDR3 reads CASSIPSGQETQYF. CDR3 bases: TGTGCCAGCAGTATCCCTAGCGGGCAAGAGACCCAGTACTTC.

This clonotype was seen more than once but under ten times. The V gene is TRBV20-1, the J gene TRBJ2-5, with 11 bases identical to TRBD2. Judging by the DNA end, TRBJ2-7 fits better; the J call may be wrong. The CDR3 length is 15 residues. From germline, CDR1 is DFQATT and CDR2 SNEGSKA (reference sequence). CDR3 sequence reads: CSARPSGLADYEQYF. CDR3 sequence (DNA): TGCAGTGCTCGACCCTCGGGACTAGCGGACTACGAGCAGTACTTC.

This clonotype appeared a few times. The chain is built from TRBV10-3 and TRBJ2-7; TRBD2 agrees at 10 bases. Germline CDR1 ENHRY, CDR2 SYGVKD. The V gene end was trimmed by 3 bases and the J gene end by 5 bases; junction bases not matched to a gene: 4. This CDR3 comprises 14 residues. CDR3 region: CAISDSGTSDEQYF. CDR3 nucleotide sequence: TGTGCCATCAGTGACTCCGGGACTAGCGACGAGCAGTACTTC.

The gene calls are TRBV10-3 and TRBJ2-1; 9 bases line up with TRBD1. CDR1 ENHRY and CDR2 SYGVKD come from the germline V gene. V lost 4 bases, J lost 0 bases, and 4 bases stayed unmatched. CDR3 length equals 16 residues. The CDR3 nucleotides are TGTGCCATCAGTGGGTCGACAGGGGGCTCCTACAATGAGCAGTTCTTC. Its protein is CAISGSTGGSYNEQFF.

V and J are TRBV5-1 and TRBJ2-5; 9 positions agree with TRBD1. This CDR3 is built from 14 residues. Germline-derived CDR1 and CDR2 are SGHRS and YFSETQ. The V gene end was trimmed by 4 bases and the J gene end by 5 bases; junction bases not matched to a gene: 6. The CDR3 DNA reads as TGCGCCAGCAGCACCAGGACAGGGGTGGAGACCCAGTACTTC. Translating it yields CASSTRTGVETQYF.

The chain links TRBV9 to TRBJ2-7; D may be TRBD2 (6 bases). Germline assignment: CDR1 SGDLS and CDR2 YYNGEE. Trimming left V 3 bases short and J 7 bases short, with 23 bases between. This CDR3 has 16 amino acids. CDR3 sequence (DNA): TGTGCCAGCAGCGGGGGACCGCCTAGCGCCTACAATGAGCAGTACGTC. Amino acid sequence: CASSGGPPSAYNEQYV.

The chain has TRBV5-1 and TRBJ2-3; tentative D call: TRBD2 (5 bases). Germline lookup yields CDR1 SGHRS and CDR2 YFSETQ. The CDR3 extends over 13 amino acids. The CDR3 nucleotides read TGCGCTAGCGCGTGGTCCGTGGGAGATACGCAGTATTTT. This gives the protein CASAWSVGDTQYF. The full variable domain, rest sourced from reference TRBV5-1 and TRBJ2-3, is KAGVTQTPRYLIKTRGQQVTLSCSPISGHRSVSWYQQTPGQGLQFLFEYFSETQRNKGNFPGRFSGRQFSNSRSEMNVSTLELGDSALYLCASAWSVGDTQYFGPGTRLTVL.

The table lists this clonotype with a few counts. The chain uses TRBV10-3 and TRBJ1-5; possibly TRBD1 for D (6 bases). Germline V CDR1 and CDR2: ENHRY, SYGVKD. This CDR3 contains 17 residues. V was trimmed by 11 bases and J by 4 bases, leaving 27 bases between them. The CDR3 DNA sequence: TGTGCCTTACCCGGACAGCCCACCTTAATAGCAAATCAGCCCCAGCATTTT. Translated, it gives CALPGQPTLIANQPQHF.

This clonotype was seen a few times. The V call is TRBV20-1, the J call TRBJ2-5; 7 nucleotides match TRBD2. J gave up 4 bases and V 2 bases, and 7 bases lay outside the gene matches. Germline CDR1 and CDR2: DFQATT and SNEGSKA (reference sequence). This CDR3 comprises 14 residues. The DNA of the CDR3 is TGCAGTGCTAGAAAAGGGAGGGCCTCAGAGACCCAGTACTTC. This codes for CSARKGRASETQYF.

V gene TRBV20-1 combines with J gene TRBJ2-5; 8 positions agree with TRBD2. The CDR3 covers 15 residues. The ends lost 3 bases at V and 1 base at J; junction bases unmatched: 7. Per the germline V gene, CDR1 is DFQATT and CDR2 is SNEGSKA (reference sequence). In nucleotides, the CDR3 is TGCAGTGCTAGGGGGTGGACTAGCCGCCAAGAGACCCAGTACTTC. Protein sequence: CSARGWTSRQETQYF.

This chain links TRBV7-9 with TRBJ2-3; 8 nucleotides agree with TRBD1. Per germline, CDR1 SEHNR and CDR2 FQNEAQ (reference sequence). The CDR3 is 15 amino acids. V gave up 4 bases and J gave up 2 bases; unmatched junction bases: 5. DNA for the CDR3: TGTGCCAGCAGCTATCTCAGGGGGCCCACAGATACGCAGTATTTT. This translates into CASSYLRGPTDTQYF.